The clone carrying this TCR beta chain appeared a single time. Its antigen is not known. Germline CDR1 and CDR2: SGHNT and YYREEE (reference sequence). This CDR3 spans 18 amino acids. With 1 base clipped from V and 1 base from J, the junction kept 8 bases outside the gene matches. The data are from a study of long-term antiretroviral therapy in people with HIV. The immunoSEQ assay was v3.0, run at survey level. The repertoire was sequenced with immunoSEQ multiplex PCR; TCRdb's copy has only in-frame clones and lacks some. Of under 45,000 clones listed, more than 80% are singletons. All donors provided no fewer than one pre-ART and no fewer than two post-ART PBMC samples. Study findings and constraints: Diversity rose after ART but stayed below transplant donor controls. Within the repertoire, clones expanded before ART were dominant at all time points. Blood draws took place between about 2004 and 2018 and possibly involved older ART regimens.

The chain uses TRBV5-4 and TRBJ1-6; the match to TRBD1 covers 7 bases. Specimen: unsorted PBMCs, collected 3.1 years after starting antiretroviral therapy. This receptor was identified in a woman aged 50 to 60 with HIV. The chain's CDR3 is CASSLTGAGWSYNSPLHF. CDR3 in DNA: TGTGCCAGCAGCTTGACAGGGGCAGGTTGGTCCTATAATTCACCCCTCCACTTT.